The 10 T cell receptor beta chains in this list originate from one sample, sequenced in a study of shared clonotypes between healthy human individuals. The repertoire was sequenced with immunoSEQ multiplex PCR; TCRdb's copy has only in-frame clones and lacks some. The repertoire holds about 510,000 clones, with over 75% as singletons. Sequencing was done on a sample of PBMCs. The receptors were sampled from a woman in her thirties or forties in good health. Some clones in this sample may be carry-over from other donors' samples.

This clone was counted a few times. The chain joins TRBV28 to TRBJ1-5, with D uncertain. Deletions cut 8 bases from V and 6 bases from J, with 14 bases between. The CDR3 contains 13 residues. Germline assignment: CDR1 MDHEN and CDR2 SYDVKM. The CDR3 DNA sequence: TGTGCCAGCTCGCCCACGGGCCGTCAGCCCCAGCATTTT. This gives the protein CASSPTGRQPQHF.

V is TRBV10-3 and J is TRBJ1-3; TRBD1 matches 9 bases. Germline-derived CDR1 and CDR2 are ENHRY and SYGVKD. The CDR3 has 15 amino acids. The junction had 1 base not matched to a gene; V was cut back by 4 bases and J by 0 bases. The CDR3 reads CAISGQGVSGNTIYF. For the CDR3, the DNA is TGTGCCATCAGTGGACAGGGGGTCTCTGGAAACACCATATATTTT.

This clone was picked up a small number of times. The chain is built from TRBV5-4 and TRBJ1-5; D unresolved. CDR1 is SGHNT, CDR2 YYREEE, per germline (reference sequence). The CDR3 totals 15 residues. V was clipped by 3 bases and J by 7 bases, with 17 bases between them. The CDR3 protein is CASSSTPGSEQPQHF. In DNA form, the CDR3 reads TGTGCCAGCAGCTCCACTCCGGGTTCCGAACAGCCCCAGCATTTT.

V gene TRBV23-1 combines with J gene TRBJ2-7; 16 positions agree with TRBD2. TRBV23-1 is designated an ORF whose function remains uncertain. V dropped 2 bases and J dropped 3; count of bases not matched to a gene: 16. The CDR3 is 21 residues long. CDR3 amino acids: CASSQKSGPGTSGRDRYEQYF. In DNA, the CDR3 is TGCGCCAGCAGTCAAAAATCCGGTCCCGGGACTAGCGGGAGGGACCGCTACGAGCAGTACTTC.

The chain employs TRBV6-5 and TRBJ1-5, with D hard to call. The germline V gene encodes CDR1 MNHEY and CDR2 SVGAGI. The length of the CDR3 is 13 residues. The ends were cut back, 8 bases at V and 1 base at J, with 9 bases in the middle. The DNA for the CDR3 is TGTGCCAGCGGTCGAGGGAGCAATCAGCCCCAGCATTTT. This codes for CASGRGSNQPQHF.

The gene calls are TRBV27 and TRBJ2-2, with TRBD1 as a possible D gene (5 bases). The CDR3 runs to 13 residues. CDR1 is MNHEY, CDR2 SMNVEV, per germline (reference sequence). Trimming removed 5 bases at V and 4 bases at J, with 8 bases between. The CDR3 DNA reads TGTGCCAGCAGTAGACAGACCACCGGGGAGCTGTTTTTT. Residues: CASSRQTTGELFF.

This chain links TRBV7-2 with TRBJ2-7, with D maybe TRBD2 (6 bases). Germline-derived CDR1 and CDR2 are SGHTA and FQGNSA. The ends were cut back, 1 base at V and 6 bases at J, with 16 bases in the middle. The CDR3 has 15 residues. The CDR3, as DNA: TGTGCCAGCAGCTTAGTCCGGGACTTCTCCCCCGAGCAGTACTTC. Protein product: CASSLVRDFSPEQYF.

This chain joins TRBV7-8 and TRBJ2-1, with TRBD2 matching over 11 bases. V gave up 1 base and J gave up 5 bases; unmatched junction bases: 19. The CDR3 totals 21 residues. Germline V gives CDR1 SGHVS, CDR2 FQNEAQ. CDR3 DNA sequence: TGTGCCAGCAGCTTAGGCCCCGGGACTAGCGGATATCGAGCGGGAAACAATGAGCAGTTCTTC. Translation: CASSLGPGTSGYRAGNNEQFF. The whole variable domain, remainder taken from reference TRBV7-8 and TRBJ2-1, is GAGVSQSPRYKVAKRGQDVALRCDPISGHVSLFWYQQALGQGPEFLTYFQNEAQLDKSGLPSDRFFAERPEGSVSTLKIQRTQQEDSAVYLCASSLGPGTSGYRAGNNEQFFGPGTRLTVL.

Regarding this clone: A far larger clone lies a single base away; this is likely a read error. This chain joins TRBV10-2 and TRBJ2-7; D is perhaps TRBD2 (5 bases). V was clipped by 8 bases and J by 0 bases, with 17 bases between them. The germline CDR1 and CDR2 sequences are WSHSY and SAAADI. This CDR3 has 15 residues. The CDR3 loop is CASEGIWGNSYEQYF. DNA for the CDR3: TGCGCCAGCGAGGGAATTTGGGGAAACTCCTACGAGCAGTACTTC.

This CDR3 is CASSLDVWFF. In nucleotides, the CDR3 is TGTGCCAGCAGCTTGGACGTCTGGTTCTTC. The gene calls are TRBV7-9 and TRBJ2-1; D gene uncertain. Germline CDR1 SEHNR, CDR2 FQNEAQ (reference sequence). The length of the CDR3 is 10 residues. V lost 3 bases and J 15 bases, leaving 9 bases between the germline ends.